This is a list of T cell receptor beta chains from one sample in a study of T cell responses to AZD1222 COVID-19 vaccine. Using immunoSEQ multiplex PCR, the repertoire was profiled, and TCRdb retains in-frame clones only, with some absent. The repertoire includes around 100,000 clones, around 86% of them detected once, and more than 4.5% sits in the top ten. The starting material was peripheral blood, obtained on day 0 of AZD1222 vaccination. The receptors come from an adult in good health. Both conserved end residues are part of each CDR3. Fields, in order: V gene, D gene, CDR3 protein. The D gene is left open where the match is weak.

v_gene: TRBV6-5; d_gene: -; CDR3aa: CASSYSSGAGNSPLHF
v_gene: TRBV6-2/TRBV6-3; d_gene: -; CDR3aa: CASSFPGGASPGEQFF
v_gene: TRBV7-9; d_gene: TRBD1; CDR3aa: CASSLSWDREDQPQHF
v_gene: TRBV19; d_gene: TRBD1; CDR3aa: CASSPRIQDRDAQPQHF
v_gene: TRBV5-6; d_gene: TRBD1; CDR3aa: CASSLKSGTVNTEAFF
v_gene: TRBV6-1; d_gene: -; CDR3aa: CASSEFPTQETQYF
v_gene: TRBV6-5; d_gene: TRBD1; CDR3aa: CASSTPRQGKNIQYF
v_gene: TRBV2; d_gene: -; CDR3aa: CASSAGTHEKLFF
v_gene: TRBV7-2; d_gene: -; CDR3aa: CASSLVGGLNEKLFF
v_gene: TRBV2; d_gene: TRBD2; CDR3aa: CASSRLAGGQETQYF
v_gene: TRBV4-2; d_gene: -; CDR3aa: CASSHTTGNTGELFF
v_gene: TRBV9; d_gene: -; CDR3aa: CASSRQADQPQHF
v_gene: TRBV9; d_gene: -; CDR3aa: CASSGSGDTEAFF
v_gene: TRBV28; d_gene: -; CDR3aa: CASRPGTNQPQHF
v_gene: TRBV2; d_gene: -; CDR3aa: CASRPDQETQYF
v_gene: TRBV7-3; d_gene: -; CDR3aa: CASSTTRSGANVLTF
v_gene: TRBV24-1; d_gene: -; CDR3aa: CATSDQRGNQETQYF
v_gene: TRBV6-6; d_gene: TRBD2; CDR3aa: CASTGRGVQETQYF
v_gene: TRBV7-9; d_gene: TRBD2; CDR3aa: CASSPRGGGEDTQYF
v_gene: TRBV3-1/TRBV3-2; d_gene: -; CDR3aa: CASSQDSQKGLPNYGYTF
v_gene: TRBV7-8; d_gene: TRBD2; CDR3aa: CASSPRRTSGRNTYEQYF
v_gene: TRBV28; d_gene: TRBD1; CDR3aa: CASNNLDREGQPQHF
v_gene: TRBV5-1; d_gene: TRBD2; CDR3aa: CASSLMYGGTYEQYF
v_gene: TRBV24-1; d_gene: TRBD1; CDR3aa: CATSVYRDRGNSPLHF
v_gene: TRBV5-1; d_gene: TRBD1; CDR3aa: CASSLGLTGPPNEQFF
v_gene: TRBV5-1; d_gene: TRBD1; CDR3aa: CASSSGQGLGEQYF
v_gene: TRBV20-1; d_gene: TRBD1; CDR3aa: CSASGQGSNSPLHF
v_gene: TRBV28; d_gene: TRBD1; CDR3aa: CASSLGDRLYEQYF
v_gene: TRBV7-2; d_gene: TRBD1; CDR3aa: CASSSGQGRLEQYF
v_gene: TRBV1; d_gene: -; CDR3aa: CTITSRRGSHEQYF
v_gene: TRBV4-1; d_gene: -; CDR3aa: CASSQDGGPSGNTIYF
v_gene: TRBV9; d_gene: -; CDR3aa: CASSVAGAIDTQYF
v_gene: TRBV14; d_gene: -; CDR3aa: CASRTSEATKYEQYF
v_gene: TRBV28; d_gene: -; CDR3aa: CASHRVAGGYTF
v_gene: TRBV7-9; d_gene: -; CDR3aa: CASSNHQGWNEQFF
v_gene: TRBV11-3; d_gene: -; CDR3aa: CASSSGPGDEQYF
v_gene: TRBV19; d_gene: -; CDR3aa: CASSRLTEQPQHF
v_gene: TRBV24-1; d_gene: -; CDR3aa: CARSLGGELFF
v_gene: TRBV7-2; d_gene: -; CDR3aa: CASSLASGIGSDTQYF
v_gene: TRBV25-1; d_gene: -; CDR3aa: CASSERQAQVTTGELFF
v_gene: TRBV10-3; d_gene: -; CDR3aa: CAISQGLTTEAFF
v_gene: TRBV27; d_gene: -; CDR3aa: CASSSSGESDTIYF
v_gene: TRBV28; d_gene: -; CDR3aa: CASSSTLLSHTHNEQFF
v_gene: TRBV6-1; d_gene: -; CDR3aa: CASSEGQGISYEQYF
v_gene: TRBV4-3; d_gene: -; CDR3aa: CASSQGPMTGELFF
v_gene: TRBV18; d_gene: -; CDR3aa: CASSQSGPREQYF
v_gene: TRBV7-9; d_gene: -; CDR3aa: CASSLSGGGSNEKLFF
v_gene: TRBV30; d_gene: -; CDR3aa: CAWSVLGREDTEAFF
v_gene: TRBV28; d_gene: -; CDR3aa: CASRGGASSYNSPLHF
v_gene: TRBV13; d_gene: TRBD1; CDR3aa: CASSINDRGSREKLFF